This is a list of T cell receptor beta chains from one sample in a study of blood T cell repertoires in COVID-19. TCRdb's table, derived via immunoSEQ multiplex PCR, lists solely in-frame clones and lacks some. The data hold about 190,000 clones, with around 85% observed a single time. Material: peripheral blood. The source is a woman aged 45-65 years with acute or convalescent COVID-19. CDR3s leave out the opening cysteine and the closing phenylalanine or tryptophan. A D gene is named only where the DNA matches it firmly.

V	J	D	CDR3
TRBV30	TRBJ1-4	TRBD1	AWSSGTGVEKLF
TRBV3-1/TRBV3-2	TRBJ1-4	TRBD1	ASSRGTGLDLF
TRBV3-1/TRBV3-2	TRBJ2-4	-	ASSQDTDRRKNIQY
TRBV14	TRBJ1-2	TRBD1	ASSHTRTGGSGYT
TRBV27	TRBJ2-1	-	ASSLKAGTQHNEQF
TRBV6-5	TRBJ2-3	TRBD2	ASSYRTSGTDTQY
TRBV30	TRBJ2-7	TRBD1	AWTFPGTVASRY
TRBV15	TRBJ2-2	TRBD2	ATSPGLATTGELF
TRBV6-5	TRBJ2-7	TRBD1	ASTPGQGGAYEQY
TRBV19	TRBJ2-7	-	ASSISLEYEQY
TRBV28	TRBJ1-1	-	AALPRRDRGAF
TRBV2	TRBJ2-3	-	ASNLSPQGTQY
TRBV7-9	TRBJ2-7	TRBD1	ASSPIFRDRAPINYEQY
TRBV7-2	TRBJ2-3	TRBD2	ASSPAPLAGPSPQY
TRBV5-4	TRBJ1-1	-	ASSIGGGDTEAF
TRBV24-1	TRBJ1-4	TRBD1	ATSDLPVWDRKEKLF
TRBV5-4	TRBJ1-2	TRBD1	ASSPWDSYGYT
TRBV28	TRBJ2-7	-	ASSLPRGSEQY
TRBV24-1	TRBJ2-7	-	ATSGGGHEQY
TRBV7-8	TRBJ1-5	-	ASSLAGESNQPQH
TRBV7-2	TRBJ1-1	-	ASSFSQGVLGGAF
TRBV7-2	TRBJ2-5	TRBD2	ASSFSGLRQETQY
TRBV14	TRBJ2-1	-	ASSQDQRGLAYNEQF
TRBV4-1	TRBJ1-1	TRBD1	ASSQGYPGTGGFEAF
TRBV19	TRBJ2-7	-	ASRGGPELISYEQY
TRBV18	TRBJ1-1	-	ASSRKGENTEAF
TRBV5-4	TRBJ2-3	TRBD1	ASSPGQGLAPNTQY
TRBV27	TRBJ2-3	TRBD2	ASSPSKTSGRTDTQY
TRBV15	TRBJ1-1	TRBD1	ATSRDGTGDTEAF
TRBV5-1	TRBJ1-2	-	ASSPEPGHAYGYT
TRBV3-1/TRBV3-2	TRBJ2-3	TRBD2	ASSPKISGGRRTQY
TRBV18	TRBJ1-1	-	ASSPMEGGAEAF
TRBV7-2	TRBJ1-2	-	ASSSTQGKNYGYT
TRBV27	TRBJ1-6	-	ASSSSTGSPLH
TRBV6-4	TRBJ2-3	TRBD2	ASSPSGSVNTQY
TRBV2	TRBJ1-3	-	ASSVEGNTIY
TRBV19	TRBJ2-1	TRBD1	ASSIGQGHSYNEQF
TRBV7-2	TRBJ2-1	-	ASSLDGSSYNEQF
TRBV7-9	TRBJ1-2	-	ASSLEPGLYGYT
TRBV27	TRBJ1-6	TRBD1	ASSSWTGNNSPLH
TRBV11-2	TRBJ2-7	TRBD1	ASSPSRDRGSYSYEQY
TRBV27	TRBJ2-7	-	ASRSTTSSYEQY
TRBV28	TRBJ1-3	-	ASRTGGDLSGNTIY
TRBV5-8	TRBJ2-7	-	ASSPRLTGSRSYEQY
TRBV28	TRBJ2-7	TRBD2	ASSLRASGSYEQY
TRBV19	TRBJ2-3	TRBD2	ASSSGLAGSTDTQY
TRBV9	TRBJ2-1	TRBD2	ASSQSPTSGVENEQF
TRBV29-1	TRBJ2-1	TRBD1	SVPLGQGAGEQF
TRBV18	TRBJ1-6	-	ASSPTGLNSPLH
TRBV5-4	TRBJ2-7	-	ASSPRGRGNYEQY
TRBV24-1	TRBJ2-2	-	ATTGVSTGELF